These 12 T cell receptor beta chains share one sample of origin, sequenced in a study of CXCR3-negative and CXCR3-positive naive CD8 T cells. UMI labels and 5' RACE were used to prepare the TRB cDNA libraries. TCRdb re-called the 5' RACE reads, yielding one record per CDR3 amino acid sequence without DNA. The sample holds fewer than 90,000 distinct CDR3 sequences. Sequencing input: naive CXCR3- CD8+ T cells from blood. Sample subset: CD45RO-CCR7+CD27+CD95- naive CD8+ T cells lacking CXCR3 (TNR3-). These TCRs come from a human donor in good health. Some clones in this sample may be carry-over from other donors' samples.

The chain employs TRBV27 and TRBJ2-6. CDR1 is MNHEY and CDR2 is SMNVEV in the germline V gene (reference sequence). The CDR3 sequence is 16 residues long. CDR3 region: CASSSPINSGANVLTF.

V is TRBV29-1 and J is TRBJ2-7; TCRdb reports TRBD1, a call that lacks DNA to check it against. Per germline, CDR1 SQVTM and CDR2 ANQGSEA. This CDR3 is 15 amino acids long. The CDR3 loop reads CSVETMGQGPCEQYF.

The V gene is TRBV2, the J gene TRBJ2-7; the TCRdb call, TRBD1, lacks DNA for checking. Germline V gives CDR1 SNHLY, CDR2 FYNNEI. The CDR3 is made up of 15 amino acids. CDR3 sequence reads: CASSEAGGGAYEQYF.

V usage is TRBV28 and J usage is TRBJ2-7. The CDR3 covers 14 residues. CDR1 MDHEN and CDR2 SYDVKM come from the germline V gene. The CDR3 region is CASSLSESAYEQYF.

The chain links TRBV28 to TRBJ2-1; TCRdb lists TRBD2, though no DNA is available to test this call. This CDR3 spans 13 amino acids. Germline CDR1 MDHEN, CDR2 SYDVKM. CDR3 amino acids: CASSTSGYNEQFF.

The rearrangement uses TRBV29-1 and TRBJ2-1; TCRdb proposes TRBD1, but this gene call is untestable without DNA. Looked up from germline, CDR1 is SQVTM and CDR2 is ANQGSEA. The CDR3 sequence is 14 residues long. The CDR3 reads CSVKGTGEDNEQFF.

J is TRBJ2-2 and V is TRBV29-1; TCRdb's D call, TRBD2, is unchecked because there is no DNA. Looked up from germline, CDR1 is SQVTM and CDR2 is ANQGSEA. CDR3 size: 15 residues. The CDR3 here is CSVAVAGAETGELFF.

The chain carries TRBV12-3 or TRBV12-4 and TRBJ2-2; lacking DNA, the TRBD1 call made by TCRdb goes unchecked. This CDR3 region has 13 residues. The CDR3: CASSWGYTGELFF.

The chain recombines TRBV7-9 with TRBJ2-7; TCRdb calls TRBD2, which cannot be checked without DNA. Germline values: CDR1 SEHNR, CDR2 FQNEAQ (reference sequence). This CDR3 contains 11 residues. The CDR3 sequence: CASATIYEQYF.

The chain couples TRBV5-1 to TRBJ2-7. This CDR3 is built from 13 residues. Germline loops: CDR1 SGHRS, CDR2 YFSETQ. This CDR3 is CASSLEGSYEQYF.

The rearrangement joins TRBV19 to TRBJ2-7; TCRdb lists TRBD1, though no DNA is available to test this call. CDR1 LNHDA and CDR2 SQIVND come from the germline V gene (reference sequence). This CDR3 comprises 14 residues. The CDR3 here is CASTPPGDSYEQYF.

The chain links TRBV7-9 to TRBJ2-3. Germline assignment: CDR1 SEHNR and CDR2 FQNEAQ (reference sequence). The CDR3 runs 12 residues. The CDR3 spells CASSLAEDTQYF.